This T cell receptor beta chain was captured in a study of control samples from healthy donors and cancer patients. This clone has just one count. The V gene lost 0 bases and the J gene lost 6 bases, with 17 bases spanning the gap. The CDR3 runs 16 residues. Germline loops: CDR1 MNHNS, CDR2 SASEGT. The table came from immunoSEQ multiplex PCR; TCRdb's copy has only in-frame clones and leaves some out. The sample includes 230,000 or so clones, around 94% of them seen just once. Sequences were obtained from blood. The clonotype originates from a middle-aged man in good health. This rearrangement joins TRBV6-1 to TRBJ1-2, with D maybe TRBD1 (6 bases). CDR3 DNA sequence: TGTGCCAGCAGTGAAGCGCTTCGGAAGACAGGCGATGGCTACACCTTC. The encoded protein is CASSEALRKTGDGYTF.